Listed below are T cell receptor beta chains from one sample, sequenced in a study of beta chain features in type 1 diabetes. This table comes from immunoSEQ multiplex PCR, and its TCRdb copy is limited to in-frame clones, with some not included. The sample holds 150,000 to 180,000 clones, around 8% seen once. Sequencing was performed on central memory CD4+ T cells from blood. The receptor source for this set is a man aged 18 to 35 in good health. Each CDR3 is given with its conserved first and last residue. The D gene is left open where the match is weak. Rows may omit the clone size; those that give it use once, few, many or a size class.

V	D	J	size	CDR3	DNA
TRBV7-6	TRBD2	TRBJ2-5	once	CASSLMTSGLQETQYF	TGTGCCAGCAGCCTAATGACTAGCGGGCTCCAAGAGACCCAGTACTTC
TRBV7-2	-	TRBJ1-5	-	CASSLAHGSNQPQHF	TGTGCCAGCAGCTTAGCGCACGGTAGCAATCAGCCCCAGCATTTT
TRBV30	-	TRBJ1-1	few	CAWSVSKGSVAFF	TGTGCCTGGAGTGTATCTAAGGGGTCTGTAGCTTTCTTT
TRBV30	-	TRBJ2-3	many	CAWSPITSTDTQYF	TGTGCCTGGAGTCCTATTACTAGCACAGATACGCAGTATTTT
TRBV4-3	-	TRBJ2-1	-	CASSLDGPTQGEQFF	TGCGCCAGCAGCTTGGATGGGCCTACTCAGGGTGAGCAGTTCTTC
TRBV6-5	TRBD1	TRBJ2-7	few	CASSTQQGTFYEQYF	TGTGCCAGCAGTACCCAACAGGGGACCTTCTACGAGCAGTACTTC
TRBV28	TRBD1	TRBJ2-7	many	CASRSTGVFNEQYF	TGTGCCAGCAGATCTACAGGGGTGTTCAACGAGCAGTACTTC
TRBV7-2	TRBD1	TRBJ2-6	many	CASSWQGTGVGANVLTF	TGTGCCAGCAGCTGGCAGGGGACAGGGGTAGGGGCCAACGTCCTGACTTTC
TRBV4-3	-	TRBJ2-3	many	CASSQWGETDTQYF	TGCGCCAGCAGCCAATGGGGGGAGACAGATACGCAGTATTTT
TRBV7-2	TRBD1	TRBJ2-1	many	CASSLRQGATDEQFF	TGTGCCAGCAGCTTAAGGCAGGGGGCTACGGATGAGCAGTTCTTC
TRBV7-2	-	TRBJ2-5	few	CASSFRRGGETQYF	TGTGCCAGCAGCTTCCGCCGGGGAGGAGAGACCCAGTACTTC
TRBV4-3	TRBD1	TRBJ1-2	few	CASSQGSTGAYGYTF	TGCGCCAGCAGCCAAGGAAGTACAGGGGCTTACGGCTACACCTTC
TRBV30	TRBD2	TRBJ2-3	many	CAWSVGLAGAWDTQYF	TGTGCCTGGAGTGTAGGCCTAGCGGGAGCTTGGGATACGCAGTATTTT
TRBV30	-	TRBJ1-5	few	CAWRGSRSPGPQHF	TGTGCCTGGAGAGGCAGCCGATCGCCGGGGCCCCAGCATTTT
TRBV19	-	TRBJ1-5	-	CATEDPSYSNQPQHF	TGTGCCACGGAGGACCCCAGTTATAGCAATCAGCCCCAGCATTTT
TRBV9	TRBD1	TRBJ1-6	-	CASSVGQGASSPLHF	TGTGCCAGCAGCGTTGGACAGGGGGCTAGTTCACCCCTCCACTTT
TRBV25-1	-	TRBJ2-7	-	CSTLAEYEQYF	TGTTCGACCCTAGCCGAATACGAGCAGTACTTC
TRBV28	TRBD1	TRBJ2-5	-	CASRSSQGQETQYF	TGTGCCAGCAGGTCGTCACAGGGGCAAGAGACCCAGTACTTC
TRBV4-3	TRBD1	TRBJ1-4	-	CASRKTGTANEKLFF	TGCGCCAGCAGGAAAACCGGGACAGCGAATGAAAAACTGTTTTTT
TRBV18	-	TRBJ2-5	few	CASSPLQETQYF	TGTGCCAGCTCACCTCTACAAGAGACCCAGTACTTC
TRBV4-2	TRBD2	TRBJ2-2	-	CASSHRTSGGTNTGELFF	TGTGCCAGCAGCCATAGGACTAGCGGGGGGACTAACACCGGGGAGCTGTTTTTT
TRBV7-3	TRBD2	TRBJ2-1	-	CASSFGLVGWEQFF	TGTGCCAGCAGCTTCGGACTAGTTGGATGGGAGCAGTTCTTC
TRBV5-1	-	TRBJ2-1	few	CASSLGWQGYEQFF	TGCGCCAGCAGCTTGGGCTGGCAGGGGTATGAGCAGTTCTTC
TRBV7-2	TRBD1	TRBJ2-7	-	CASSFRQGPYEQYF	TGTGCCAGCAGCTTCAGACAGGGGCCCTACGAGCAGTACTTC
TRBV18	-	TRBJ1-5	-	CASSPSQGDQPQHF	TGTGCCAGCTCACCTTCCCAGGGCGATCAGCCCCAGCATTTT
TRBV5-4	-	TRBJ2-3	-	CASSLARTGLTDTQYF	TGTGCCAGCAGCTTGGCTCGAACAGGGCTAACAGATACGCAGTATTTT
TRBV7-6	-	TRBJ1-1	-	CASSLGGRVGTEAFF	TGTGCCAGCAGCTTAGGGGGCAGGGTGGGCACTGAAGCTTTCTTT
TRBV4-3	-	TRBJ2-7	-	CASSQFDSTDSSYEQYF	TGCGCCAGCAGCCAATTCGACTCGACCGATAGCTCCTACGAGCAGTACTTC
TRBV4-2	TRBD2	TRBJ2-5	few	CASSPPAGFQETQYF	TGTGCCAGCAGCCCCCCAGCGGGGTTCCAAGAGACCCAGTACTTC
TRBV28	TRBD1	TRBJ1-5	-	CASSLFGTGGTGPQHF	TGTGCCAGCAGTTTATTCGGGACAGGGGGCACGGGTCCCCAGCATTTT
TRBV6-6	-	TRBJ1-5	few	CASSHREGASNQPQHF	TGTGCCAGCAGTCACCGTGAGGGTGCTAGCAATCAGCCCCAGCATTTT
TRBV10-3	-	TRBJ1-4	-	CAISGRDEKLFF	TGTGCCATCAGTGGCAGGGATGAAAAACTGTTTTTT
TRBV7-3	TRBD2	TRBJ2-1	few	CASSLFGTSGHNEQFF	TGTGCCAGCAGCTTATTTGGGACTAGCGGCCACAATGAGCAGTTCTTC
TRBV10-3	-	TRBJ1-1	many	CAISERGLTEAFF	TGTGCCATCAGTGAGAGGGGGTTGACTGAAGCTTTCTTT
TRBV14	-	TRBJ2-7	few	CASSLDSFQYF	TGTGCCAGCAGCCTGGACAGCTTTCAGTACTTC
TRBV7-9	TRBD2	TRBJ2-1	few	CASSLALAGGPPFF	TGTGCCAGCAGCTTAGCTCTAGCGGGGGGGCCACCGTTCTTC
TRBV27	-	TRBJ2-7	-	CASSPRQVKFGPYEQYF	TGTGCCAGCAGTCCGCGACAGGTTAAGTTCGGACCGTACGAGCAGTACTTC
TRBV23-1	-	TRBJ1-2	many	CASSQPQEGGGYTF	TGCGCCAGCAGTCAACCTCAGGAGGGAGGAGGCTACACCTTC
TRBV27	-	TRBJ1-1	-	CASSLSRQGTEAFF	TGTGCCAGCAGTTTATCGAGGCAGGGTACTGAAGCTTTCTTT
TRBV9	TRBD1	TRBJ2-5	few	CASSVGVGQGLETQYF	TGTGCCAGCAGCGTAGGGGTGGGACAGGGGCTGGAGACCCAGTACTTC
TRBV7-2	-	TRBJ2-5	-	CASGTRYQETQYF	TGTGCCAGCGGGACTCGTTACCAAGAGACCCAGTACTTC
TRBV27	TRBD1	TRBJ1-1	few	CASSLGDRRRGAEAFF	TGTGCCAGCAGTTTAGGGGACAGGCGCCGAGGTGCTGAAGCTTTCTTT
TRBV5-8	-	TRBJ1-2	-	CASSPDQGYYGYTF	TGTGCCAGCAGCCCCGACCAGGGTTACTATGGCTACACCTTC
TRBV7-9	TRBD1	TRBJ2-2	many	CASSSRQGVSNTGELFF	TGTGCCAGCAGCTCTCGACAGGGGGTTTCGAACACCGGGGAGCTGTTTTTT
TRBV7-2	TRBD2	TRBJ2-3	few	CASSSRSGINTDTQYF	TGTGCCAGCAGCTCCAGGAGCGGGATTAACACAGATACGCAGTATTTT
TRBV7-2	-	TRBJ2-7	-	CASSFKADGAYEQYF	TGTGCCAGCAGCTTCAAAGCGGACGGAGCCTACGAGCAGTACTTC
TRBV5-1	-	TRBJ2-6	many	CASSRMAGAGANVLTF	TGCGCCAGCAGCCGTATGGCAGGGGCTGGGGCCAACGTCCTGACTTTC
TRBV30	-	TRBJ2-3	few	CACFRDIGTDTQYF	TGTGCCTGTTTTCGAGACATCGGCACAGATACGCAGTATTTT
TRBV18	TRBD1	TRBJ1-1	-	CASSPGQGNTEAFF	TGTGCCAGCTCACCGGGACAGGGCAACACTGAAGCTTTCTTT
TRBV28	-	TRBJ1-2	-	CASRLSTSYYGYTF	TGTGCCAGCAGATTATCCACCAGTTACTATGGCTACACCTTC
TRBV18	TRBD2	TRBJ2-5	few	CASSPPLAGGAGTQYF	TGTGCCAGCTCACCACCCCTAGCGGGCGGCGCGGGGACCCAGTACTTC
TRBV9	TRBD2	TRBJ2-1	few	CASSLVASGGVNNEQFF	TGTGCCAGCAGCCTAGTGGCTAGCGGGGGGGTGAACAATGAGCAGTTCTTC
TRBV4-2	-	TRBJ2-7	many	CASSQEFPGVVYEQYF	TGTGCCAGCAGCCAAGAATTCCCCGGTGTAGTCTACGAGCAGTACTTC